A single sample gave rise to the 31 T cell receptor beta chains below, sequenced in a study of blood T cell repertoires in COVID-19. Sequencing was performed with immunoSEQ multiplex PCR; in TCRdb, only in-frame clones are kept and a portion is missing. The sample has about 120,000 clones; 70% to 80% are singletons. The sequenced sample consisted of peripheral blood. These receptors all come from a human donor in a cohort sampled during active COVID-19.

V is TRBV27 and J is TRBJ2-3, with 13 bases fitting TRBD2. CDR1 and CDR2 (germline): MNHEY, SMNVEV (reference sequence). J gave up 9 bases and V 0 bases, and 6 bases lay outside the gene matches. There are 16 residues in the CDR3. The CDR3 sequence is CASSLSPPGLAGTQYF. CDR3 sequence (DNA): TGTGCCAGCAGTTTATCCCCCCCGGGACTAGCGGGAACGCAGTATTTT.

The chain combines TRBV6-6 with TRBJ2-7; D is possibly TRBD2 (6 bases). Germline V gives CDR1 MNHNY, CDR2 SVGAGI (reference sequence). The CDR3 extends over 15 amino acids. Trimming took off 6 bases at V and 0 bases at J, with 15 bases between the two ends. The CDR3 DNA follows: TGTGCCAGCAGAACCACCGGGACTCACTCCTACGAGCAGTACTTC. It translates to CASRTTGTHSYEQYF.

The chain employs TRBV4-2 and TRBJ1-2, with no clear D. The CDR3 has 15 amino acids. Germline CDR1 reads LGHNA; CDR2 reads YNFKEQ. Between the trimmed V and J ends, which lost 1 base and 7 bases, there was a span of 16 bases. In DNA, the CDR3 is TGTGCCAGCAGCCAAGTTGCGGGAGCAGGCTTTGGCTACACCTTC. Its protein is CASSQVAGAGFGYTF.

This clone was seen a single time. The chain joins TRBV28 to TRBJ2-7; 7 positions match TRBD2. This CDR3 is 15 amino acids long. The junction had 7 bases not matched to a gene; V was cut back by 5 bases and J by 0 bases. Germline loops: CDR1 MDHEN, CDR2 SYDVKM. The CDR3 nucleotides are TGTGCCAGCAGTCCGGTAGCGGGTCCCTCCTACGAGCAGTACTTC. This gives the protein CASSPVAGPSYEQYF.

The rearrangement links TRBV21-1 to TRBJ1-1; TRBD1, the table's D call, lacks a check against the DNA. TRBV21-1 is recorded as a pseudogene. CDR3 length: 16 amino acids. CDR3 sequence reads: CASSKGGQQLRTEAFF. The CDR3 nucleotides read TGTGCCAGCAGCAAAGGGGGACAGCAATTGAGGACTGAAGCTTTCTTT.

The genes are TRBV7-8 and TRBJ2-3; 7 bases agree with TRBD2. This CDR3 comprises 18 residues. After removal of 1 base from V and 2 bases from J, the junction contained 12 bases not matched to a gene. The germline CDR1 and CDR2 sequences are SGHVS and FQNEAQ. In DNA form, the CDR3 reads TGTGCCAGCAGCTTAGGTTCCAAATTACTAGCGCTCACAGATACGCAGTATTTT. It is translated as CASSLGSKLLALTDTQYF.

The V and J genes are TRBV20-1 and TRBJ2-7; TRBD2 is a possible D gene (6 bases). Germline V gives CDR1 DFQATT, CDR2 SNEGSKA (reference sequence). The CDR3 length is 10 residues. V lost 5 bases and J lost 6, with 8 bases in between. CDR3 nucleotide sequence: TGCAGTGCTGAGCGGGTCGAGCAGTACTTC. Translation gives CSAERVEQYF.

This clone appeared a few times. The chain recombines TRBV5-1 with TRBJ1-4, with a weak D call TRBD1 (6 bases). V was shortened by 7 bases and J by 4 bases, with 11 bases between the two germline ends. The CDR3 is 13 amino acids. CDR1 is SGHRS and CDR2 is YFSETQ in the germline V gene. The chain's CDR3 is CASGGDNNEKLFF. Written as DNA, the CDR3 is TGCGCCAGCGGGGGGGACAATAATGAAAAACTGTTTTTT.

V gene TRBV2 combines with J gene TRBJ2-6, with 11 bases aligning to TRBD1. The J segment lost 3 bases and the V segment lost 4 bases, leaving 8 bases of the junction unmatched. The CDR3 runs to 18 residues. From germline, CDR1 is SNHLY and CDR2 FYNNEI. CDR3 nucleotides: TGTGCCAGCAGTGGAATAGGACAGGGGGCAGGTGGGGCCAACGTCCTGACTTTC. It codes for CASSGIGQGAGGANVLTF.

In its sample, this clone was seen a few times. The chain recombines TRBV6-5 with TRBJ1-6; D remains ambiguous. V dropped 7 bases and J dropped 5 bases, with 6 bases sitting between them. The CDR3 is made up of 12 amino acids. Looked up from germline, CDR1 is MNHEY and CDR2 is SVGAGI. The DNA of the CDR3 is TGTGCCAGCAACAGAGATAATTCACCCCTCCACTTT. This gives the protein CASNRDNSPLHF.

CDR3 sequence: CASSSGENTGELFF. The CDR3 DNA sequence: TGTGCCAGCAGTAGCGGGGAGAACACCGGGGAGCTGTTTTTT. This rearrangement joins TRBV2 to TRBJ2-2; 7 nucleotides align to TRBD2. Trimming cost V 5 bases and J 1 base; bases outside gene matches: 1. From germline, CDR1 is SNHLY and CDR2 FYNNEI. The CDR3 consists of 14 residues.

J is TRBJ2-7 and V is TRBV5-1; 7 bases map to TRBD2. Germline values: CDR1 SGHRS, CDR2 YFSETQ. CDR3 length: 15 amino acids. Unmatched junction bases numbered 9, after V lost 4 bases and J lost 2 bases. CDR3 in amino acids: CASSEGGIQPYEQYF. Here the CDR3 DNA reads TGCGCCAGCAGCGAGGGAGGGATCCAGCCCTACGAGCAGTACTTC. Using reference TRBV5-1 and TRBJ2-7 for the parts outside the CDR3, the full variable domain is KAGVTQTPRYLIKTRGQQVTLSCSPISGHRSVSWYQQTPGQGLQFLFEYFSETQRNKGNFPGRFSGRQFSNSRSEMNVSTLELGDSALYLCASSEGGIQPYEQYFGPGTRLTVT.

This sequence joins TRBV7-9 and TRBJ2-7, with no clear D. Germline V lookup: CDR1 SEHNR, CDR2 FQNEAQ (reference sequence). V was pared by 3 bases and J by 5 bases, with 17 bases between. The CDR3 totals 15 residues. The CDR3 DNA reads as TGTGCCAGCAGCTTTGGTGACATCAGTATCCACGAGCAGTACTTC. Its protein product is CASSFGDISIHEQYF.

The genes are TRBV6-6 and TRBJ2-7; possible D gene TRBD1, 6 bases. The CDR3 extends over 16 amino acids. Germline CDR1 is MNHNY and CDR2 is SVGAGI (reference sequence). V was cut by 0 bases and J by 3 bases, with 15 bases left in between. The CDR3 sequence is CASSYSRDILGYEQYF. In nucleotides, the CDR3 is TGTGCCAGCAGTTACTCCCGGGACATACTAGGCTACGAGCAGTACTTC.

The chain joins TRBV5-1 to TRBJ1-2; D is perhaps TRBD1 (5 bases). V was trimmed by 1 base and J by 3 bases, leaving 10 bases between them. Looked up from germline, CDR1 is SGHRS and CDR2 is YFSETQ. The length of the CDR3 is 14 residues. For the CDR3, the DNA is TGCGCCAGCAGCTTGTCAGGGCGGTACTATGGCTACACCTTC. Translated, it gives CASSLSGRYYGYTF.

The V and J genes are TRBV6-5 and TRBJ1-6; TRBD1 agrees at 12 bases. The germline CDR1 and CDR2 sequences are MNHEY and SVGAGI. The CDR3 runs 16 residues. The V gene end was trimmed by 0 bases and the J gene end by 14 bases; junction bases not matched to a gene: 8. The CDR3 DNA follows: TGTGCCAGCAGTTACTCGGGGACAGGGGGCCCGTGGACCCTCCACTTT. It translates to CASSYSGTGGPWTLHF.

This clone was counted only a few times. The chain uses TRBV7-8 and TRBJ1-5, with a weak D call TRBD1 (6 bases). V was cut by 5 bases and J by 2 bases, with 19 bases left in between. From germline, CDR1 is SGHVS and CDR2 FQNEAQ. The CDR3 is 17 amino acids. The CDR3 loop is CASSLDQGSFGNQPQHF. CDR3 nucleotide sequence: TGTGCCAGCAGCCTGGACCAGGGGTCGTTCGGCAATCAGCCCCAGCATTTT.

The CDR3: CASSPHIAQETQYF. For the CDR3, the DNA is TGTGCCAGCAGCCCGCACATAGCTCAAGAGACCCAGTACTTC. The chain joins TRBV4-2 to TRBJ2-5; D not certain. Trimming pared 4 bases from V and 2 bases from J, leaving 11 bases between. There are 14 residues in the CDR3. Germline-derived CDR1 and CDR2 are LGHNA and YNFKEQ.

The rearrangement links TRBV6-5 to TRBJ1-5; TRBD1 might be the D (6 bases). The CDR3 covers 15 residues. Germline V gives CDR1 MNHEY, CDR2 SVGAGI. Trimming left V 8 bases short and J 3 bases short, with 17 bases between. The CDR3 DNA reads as TGTGCCAGCTCAACCTCACAGGGATTCAATCAGCCCCAGCATTTT. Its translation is CASSTSQGFNQPQHF.

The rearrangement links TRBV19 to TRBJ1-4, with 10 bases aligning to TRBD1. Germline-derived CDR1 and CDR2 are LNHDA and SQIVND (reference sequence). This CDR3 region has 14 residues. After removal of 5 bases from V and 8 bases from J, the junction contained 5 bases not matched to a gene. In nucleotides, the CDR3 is TGTGCCAGTAGTTGGGGGACAGGGGTAGAAAAACTGTTTTTT. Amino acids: CASSWGTGVEKLFF.

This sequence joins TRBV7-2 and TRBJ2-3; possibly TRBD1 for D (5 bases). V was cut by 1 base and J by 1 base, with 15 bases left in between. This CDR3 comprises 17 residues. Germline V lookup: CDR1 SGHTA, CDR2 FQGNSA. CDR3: CASSLGAGRSGTDTQYF. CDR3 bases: TGTGCCAGCAGCTTAGGAGCAGGGCGGAGCGGCACAGATACGCAGTATTTT. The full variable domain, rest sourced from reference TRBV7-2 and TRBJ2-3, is GAGVSQSPSNKVTEKGKDVELRCDPISGHTALYWYRQSLGQGLEFLIYFQGNSAPDKSGLPSDRFSAERTGGSVSTLTIQRTQQEDSAVYLCASSLGAGRSGTDTQYFGPGTRLTVL.

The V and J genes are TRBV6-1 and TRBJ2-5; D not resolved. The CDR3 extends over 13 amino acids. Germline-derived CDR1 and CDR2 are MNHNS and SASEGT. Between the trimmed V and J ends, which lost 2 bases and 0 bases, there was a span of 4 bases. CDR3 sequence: CASSEPNQETQYF. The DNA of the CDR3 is TGTGCCAGCAGTGAACCAAACCAAGAGACCCAGTACTTC.

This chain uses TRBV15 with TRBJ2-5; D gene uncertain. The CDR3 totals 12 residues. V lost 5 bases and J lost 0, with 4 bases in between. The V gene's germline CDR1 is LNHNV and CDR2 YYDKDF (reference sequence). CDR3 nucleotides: TGTGCCACCAGCGGCCACCAAGAGACCCAGTACTTC. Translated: CATSGHQETQYF.

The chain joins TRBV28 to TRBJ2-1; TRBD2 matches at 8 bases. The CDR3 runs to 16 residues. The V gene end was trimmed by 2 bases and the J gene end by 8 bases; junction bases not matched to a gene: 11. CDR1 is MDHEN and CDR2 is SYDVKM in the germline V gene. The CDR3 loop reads CASSLRAGGRLDEQFF. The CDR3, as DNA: TGTGCCAGCAGTTTACGGGCTGGCGGGAGGCTCGATGAGCAGTTCTTC.

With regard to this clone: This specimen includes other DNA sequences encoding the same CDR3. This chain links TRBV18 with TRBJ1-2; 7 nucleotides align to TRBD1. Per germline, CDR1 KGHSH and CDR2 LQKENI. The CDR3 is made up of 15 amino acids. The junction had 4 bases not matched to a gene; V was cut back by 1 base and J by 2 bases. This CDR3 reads CASSPLDRANYGYTF. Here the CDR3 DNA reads TGTGCCAGCTCACCACTAGACAGGGCCAACTATGGCTACACCTTC.

The CDR3 here is CASSLGPGGSYEQYF. CDR3 nucleotides: TGTGCCAGCAGCTTGGGGCCAGGGGGCTCCTACGAGCAGTACTTC. This chain joins TRBV5-6 and TRBJ2-7; 7 bases are a match to TRBD1. The V and J ends lost 0 bases and 0 bases, in that order; junction bases with no gene match: 3. CDR3 length equals 15 residues. Looked up from germline, CDR1 is SGHDT and CDR2 is YYEEEE.

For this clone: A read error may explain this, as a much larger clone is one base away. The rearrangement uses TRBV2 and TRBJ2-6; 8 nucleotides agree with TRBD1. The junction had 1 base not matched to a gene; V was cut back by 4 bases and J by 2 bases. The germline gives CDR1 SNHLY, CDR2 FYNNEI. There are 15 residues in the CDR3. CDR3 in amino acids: CASSGQGTGANVLTF. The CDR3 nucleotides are TGTGCCAGCAGTGGACAGGGGACTGGGGCCAACGTCCTGACTTTC. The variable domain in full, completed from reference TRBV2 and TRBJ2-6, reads EPEVTQTPSHQVTQMGQEVILRCVPISNHLYFYWYRQILGQKVEFLVSFYNNEISEKSEIFDDQFSVERPDGSNFTLKIRSTKLEDSAMYFCASSGQGTGANVLTFGAGSRLTVL.

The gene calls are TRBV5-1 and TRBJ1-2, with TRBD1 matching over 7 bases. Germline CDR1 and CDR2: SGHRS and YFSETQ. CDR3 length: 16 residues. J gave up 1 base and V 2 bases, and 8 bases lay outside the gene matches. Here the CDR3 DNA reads TGCGCCAGCAGCTTTGGGCGGGACAGCATTAACTATGGCTACACCTTC. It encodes CASSFGRDSINYGYTF.

CDR3 region: CASSPWGVLDEQYF. CDR3 nucleotide sequence: TGTGCCAGCAGCCCATGGGGGGTATTAGACGAGCAGTACTTC. The rearrangement joins TRBV9 to TRBJ2-7; TRBD2 is a possible D gene (6 bases). Per the germline V gene, CDR1 is SGDLS and CDR2 is YYNGEE. There are 14 residues in the CDR3. The V end lost 4 bases, the J end lost 5 bases, and 16 bases lay between the germline ends.

Here the CDR3 DNA reads TGTGCCAGCAACCGACTAGCGGGAAGCTTTGAGCAGTTCTTC. Translating it yields CASNRLAGSFEQFF. V usage is TRBV28 and J usage is TRBJ2-1; 11 nucleotides align to TRBD2. The junction had 8 bases not matched to a gene; V was cut back by 7 bases and J by 9 bases. The CDR3 is 14 amino acids. In germline, CDR1 is MDHEN, CDR2 SYDVKM.

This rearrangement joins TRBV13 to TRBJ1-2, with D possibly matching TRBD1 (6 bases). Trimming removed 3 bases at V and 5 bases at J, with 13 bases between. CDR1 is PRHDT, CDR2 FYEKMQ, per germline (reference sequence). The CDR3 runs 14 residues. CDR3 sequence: CASSLRGGRYGYTF. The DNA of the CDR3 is TGTGCCAGCAGCTTGAGAGGGGGACGGTATGGCTACACCTTC.